This TCR beta chain was sequenced in a study of blood T cell repertoires in COVID-19. Turning to the study itself: Acute and convalescent COVID-19 samples came from the United States, Italy and Spain. T cells, B-cell-depleted T cells, or PBMCs provided the cDNA or gDNA that served as material.

This CDR3 contains 15 residues. Germline assignment: CDR1 ENHRY and CDR2 SYGVKD. The V segment lost 6 bases and the J segment 7 bases; nucleotides outside the gene matches: 12. In the authors' workflow: Estimates of nucleated cell counts were drawn from the amplification of reference gene primers. TCRdb keeps only in-frame clones here, not all; method: immunoSEQ multiplex PCR. V and J calls and clone size are given by that table; D and trimming were obtained from the DNA. The sample shows more than 110,000 clones, approximately 84% of them seen only once. This TCR was recovered from an elderly woman in a cohort sampled during active or convalescent COVID-19. V gene TRBV10-3 combines with J gene TRBJ1-2; 9 nucleotides align to TRBD1. The sample taken for sequencing was peripheral blood. In DNA, the CDR3 is TGTGCCATCAGAGAATACCAGACAGGGGGTGGTGGCTACACCTTC. The encoded protein is CAIREYQTGGGGYTF.